The 26 T cell receptor beta chains below come from one sample, sequenced in a study of blood T cell repertoires in COVID-19. Sequencing was performed with immunoSEQ multiplex PCR; in TCRdb, only in-frame clones are kept and a portion is missing. This sample has fewer than 350,000 clones; approximately 86% occur once, and the top ten carry less than 2.5%. The sample comprised peripheral blood. Every receptor here comes from a woman aged 25 to 39 who had recovered from COVID-19.

The chain links TRBV28 to TRBJ1-3; TRBD1 might be the D (6 bases). The V gene lost 5 bases and the J gene lost 0 bases, with 20 bases spanning the gap. CDR1 is MDHEN and CDR2 is SYDVKM in the germline V gene. CDR3 length equals 18 residues. CDR3 residues: CASSTNGQRVFSGNTIYF. Written as DNA, the CDR3 is TGTGCCAGCAGTACGAATGGACAGCGAGTATTCTCTGGAAACACCATATATTTT.

This chain links TRBV11-1 with TRBJ1-1; tentative D call: TRBD1 (5 bases). Per germline, CDR1 SGHAT and CDR2 FQDESV (reference sequence). The ends were cut back, 6 bases at V and 10 bases at J, with 15 bases in the middle. This CDR3 region has 12 residues. As DNA, the CDR3 is TGTGCCAGCAGTCTCCGAGGACATGGAGCTTTCTTT. It specifies CASSLRGHGAFF.

J is TRBJ1-2 and V is TRBV19; TRBD1 matches 8 bases. There are 15 residues in the CDR3. The germline V gene has CDR1 LNHDA and CDR2 SQIVND (reference sequence). V shed 8 bases, J shed 2 bases, and the junction held 10 bases outside the gene matches. The DNA for the CDR3 is TGTGCCAGTTTTGGACAGGGTGAATTAAACTATGGCTACACCTTC. This sequence encodes CASFGQGELNYGYTF.

The chain links TRBV7-2 to TRBJ2-7; 8 nucleotides line up with TRBD2. The CDR3 contains 15 residues. V shed 8 bases and J 3 bases; nucleotides not matched to a gene: 12. Per germline, CDR1 SGHTA and CDR2 FQGNSA. CDR3 amino acids: CASRNGGGEGYEQYF. Here the CDR3 DNA reads TGTGCCAGCCGGAACGGGGGGGGCGAAGGCTACGAGCAGTACTTC.

V is TRBV6-6 and J is TRBJ2-1, with TRBD2 matching over 15 bases. In germline, CDR1 is MNHNY, CDR2 SVGAGI (reference sequence). The length of the CDR3 is 13 residues. V gave up 11 bases and J gave up 7 bases; unmatched junction bases: 3. CDR3 in DNA: TGTGCCGGGGGACTAGCGGGAGGAAATGAGCAGTTCTTC. It codes for CAGGLAGGNEQFF.

This sequence joins TRBV28 and TRBJ2-7; D unclear. CDR3 size: 13 residues. Germline CDR1 reads MDHEN; CDR2 reads SYDVKM. V lost 3 bases and J lost 0, with 6 bases in between. The CDR3 region is CASSLIGSYEQYF. DNA of the CDR3: TGTGCCAGCAGTTTGATCGGCTCCTACGAGCAGTACTTC.

This clone appeared a single time. DNA for the CDR3: TGTGCCAGCAGCTTGGAGCCAGGATACACTGAAGCTTTCTTT. Translated: CASSLEPGYTEAFF. V usage is TRBV5-4 and J usage is TRBJ1-1; D uncertain. CDR1 SGHNT and CDR2 YYREEE come from the germline V gene (reference sequence). With 0 bases removed from V and 3 bases from J, the gap between germline ends came to 9 bases. This CDR3 has 14 amino acids.

The chain carries TRBV18 and TRBJ2-5; no clear D. The germline CDR1 and CDR2 sequences are KGHSH and LQKENI. Deletions cut 3 bases from V and 1 base from J, with 9 bases between. This CDR3 is built from 14 residues. The CDR3 nucleotides are TGTGCCAGCTCACCGTCAGGCTTCCAAGAGACCCAGTACTTC. Its protein is CASSPSGFQETQYF.

The chain combines TRBV29-1 with TRBJ2-3; 7 bases match TRBD1. This CDR3 has 14 amino acids. Losses at the gene ends were 6 bases for V and 5 bases for J; bases not matched to a gene: 11. Per germline, CDR1 SQVTM and CDR2 ANQGSEA. DNA for the CDR3: TGCAGCGTGGGAGACAGGGATGTGGGAGATACGCAGTATTTT. Translating it yields CSVGDRDVGDTQYF.

This chain links TRBV4-1 with TRBJ2-7, with a possible D match to TRBD2 (5 bases). V lost 1 base and J 4 bases, leaving 11 bases between the germline ends. Germline V lookup: CDR1 MGHRA, CDR2 YSYEKL. This CDR3 has 14 residues. The CDR3 is CASSQGYRRYEQYF. CDR3 coding DNA: TGCGCCAGCAGCCAAGGTTATAGGAGGTACGAGCAGTACTTC.

This sequence joins TRBV5-4 and TRBJ2-2; 7 nucleotides agree with TRBD2. CDR3 length: 15 amino acids. With 9 bases clipped from V and 5 bases from J, the junction kept 13 bases outside the gene matches. The germline V gene encodes CDR1 SGHNT and CDR2 YYREEE (reference sequence). For the CDR3, the DNA is TGTGCCACCAGGATCACGGGGGGTCGGACCGGGGAGCTGTTTTTT. Amino acid sequence: CATRITGGRTGELFF.

The chain has TRBV19 and TRBJ2-4, with 10 bases matching TRBD1. CDR3 length: 16 amino acids. With 1 base clipped from V and 7 bases from J, the junction kept 7 bases outside the gene matches. Per the germline V gene, CDR1 is LNHDA and CDR2 is SQIVND (reference sequence). CDR3 loop: CASSIGAGQGQNIQYF. The CDR3 bases are TGTGCCAGTAGTATAGGGGCGGGACAGGGGCAGAACATTCAGTACTTC.

The chain employs TRBV7-9 and TRBJ1-1; D uncertain. Trimming removed 5 bases at V and 6 bases at J, with 16 bases between. The CDR3 consists of 14 residues. CDR1 is SEHNR, CDR2 FQNEAQ, per germline (reference sequence). Here the CDR3 DNA reads TGTGCCAGCAGCAAAAATTCAGGTAACGCTGAAGCTTTCTTT. Its protein is CASSKNSGNAEAFF.

The chain is built from TRBV6-9 and TRBJ2-7; D gene unclear. Germline V gene lookup returns CDR1 MNHGY and CDR2 SVAAGI. Trimming took 4 bases from V and 2 from J, leaving 15 bases between them. This CDR3 is built from 15 residues. DNA for the CDR3: TGTGCCAGCAGTTTCCCACTGCGGATTCCCTACGAGCAGTACTTC. This codes for CASSFPLRIPYEQYF.

The rearrangement joins TRBV3-1 (or the pseudogene TRBV3-2) to TRBJ1-5, with a possible D match to TRBD1 (5 bases). This CDR3 comprises 16 residues. V was shortened by 2 bases and J by 1 base, with 12 bases between the two germline ends. Per germline, CDR1 LGHDT and CDR2 YNNKEL (reference sequence). This CDR3 reads CASSQHPGGSNQPQHF. In DNA, the CDR3 is TGTGCCAGCAGCCAACACCCCGGGGGGAGCAATCAGCCCCAGCATTTT.

V and J are TRBV6-5 and TRBJ1-3; D gene uncertain. The CDR3 runs 11 residues. The ends were cut back, 11 bases at V and 3 bases at J, with 8 bases in the middle. Germline V CDR1 and CDR2: MNHEY, SVGAGI. The CDR3: CAGVLGNTIYF. CDR3 in DNA: TGTGCCGGAGTGCTTGGAAACACCATATATTTT.

J is TRBJ2-1 and V is TRBV11-2; no firm D call. The germline V and J ends were trimmed by 1 base and 6 bases, with 7 bases remaining between them. The germline CDR1 and CDR2 sequences are SGHAT and FQNNGV. The CDR3 has 13 amino acids. This CDR3 is CASSLVLANEQFF. DNA for the CDR3: TGTGCCAGCAGCTTAGTTTTGGCCAATGAGCAGTTCTTC.

The CDR3 DNA reads TGTGCCACCAGCAGAGGGGGAGGGGATGGAAAGCCCCAGCATTTT. It translates to CATSRGGGDGKPQHF. The chain couples TRBV15 to TRBJ1-5, with D perhaps TRBD1 (5 bases). Trimming took off 1 base at V and 8 bases at J, with 15 bases between the two ends. Germline V gene data show CDR1 as LNHNV and CDR2 as YYDKDF (reference sequence). CDR3 length: 15 residues.

The chain recombines TRBV5-4 with TRBJ1-2, with D possibly TRBD1 on 5 matching bases. This CDR3 has 14 amino acids. V lost 4 bases to trimming and J lost 1 base, with 11 bases between them. CDR1 is SGHNT and CDR2 is YYREEE in the germline V gene (reference sequence). The chain's CDR3 is CASSLGGDNYGYTF. The CDR3 DNA follows: TGTGCCAGCAGCCTGGGGGGGGATAACTATGGCTACACCTTC. The full variable domain, its missing parts supplied by reference TRBV5-4 and TRBJ1-2, is ETGVTQSPTHLIKTRGQQVTLRCSSQSGHNTVSWYQQALGQGPQFIFQYYREEENGRGNFPPRFSGLQFPNYSSELNVNALELDDSALYLCASSLGGDNYGYTFGSGTRLTVV.

V usage is TRBV7-3 and J usage is TRBJ2-2; a possible D gene is TRBD2 (5 bases). V was shortened by 2 bases and J by 4 bases, with 11 bases between the two germline ends. Germline values: CDR1 SGHTA, CDR2 FQGTGA. The CDR3 totals 15 residues. The CDR3 here is CASSLFGESTGELFF. CDR3 coding DNA: TGTGCCAGCAGCTTATTCGGGGAGAGCACCGGGGAGCTGTTTTTT.

This clone was detected a few times. One junction end does not reproduce the germline sequence, and a read error may be involved. The chain carries TRBV27 and TRBJ2-7; 10 nucleotides align to TRBD1. This CDR3 comprises 15 residues. The germline V gene has CDR1 MNHEY and CDR2 SMNVEV (reference sequence). The DNA of the CDR3 is TGTGCCAGCAGTGCCCTGACAGGGGGCTCCAACGAGCAGTACTTC. It specifies CASSALTGGSNEQYF.

The V and J genes are TRBV7-3 and TRBJ2-2, with 11 bases identical to TRBD1. Germline values: CDR1 SGHTA, CDR2 FQGTGA. V lost 4 bases and J lost 5; bases outside the gene matches: 6. This CDR3 region has 16 residues. CDR3 DNA sequence: TGTGCCAGCAGCTCATCCGGGACAGGGGGAACCGGGGAGCTGTTTTTT. Encoded protein: CASSSSGTGGTGELFF.

The rearrangement links TRBV27 to TRBJ1-5; TRBD1 might be the D (5 bases). V shed 8 bases and J shed 0 bases, with 17 bases lying between them. CDR1 MNHEY and CDR2 SMNVEV come from the germline V gene (reference sequence). The CDR3 loop spans 16 amino acids. CDR3 DNA sequence: TGTGCCAGCGCTGGGGTCCAGGGCTTTAGCAATCAGCCCCAGCATTTT. Residues: CASAGVQGFSNQPQHF.

This chain uses TRBV19 with TRBJ1-1; D not resolved. Germline assignment: CDR1 LNHDA and CDR2 SQIVND (reference sequence). The CDR3 consists of 14 residues. Trimming removed 4 bases at V and 1 base at J, with 10 bases between. CDR3 amino acids: CASSTYAGNTEAFF. Here the CDR3 DNA reads TGTGCCAGTAGTACATACGCCGGGAACACTGAAGCTTTCTTT.

The chain has TRBV10-2 and TRBJ2-3; 10 bases fit TRBD1. The CDR3 spans 15 residues. Germline V gene sequence: CDR1 WSHSY, CDR2 SAAADI. Trimming removed 6 bases from V and 2 bases from J; junction bases left unmatched: 5. CDR3: CASRGTGVVTDTQYF. CDR3 nucleotides: TGCGCCAGCAGAGGGACAGGGGTGGTCACAGATACGCAGTATTTT.

The V call is TRBV18, the J call TRBJ2-6; possible D gene TRBD1, 5 bases. Looked up from germline, CDR1 is KGHSH and CDR2 is LQKENI. The CDR3 length is 15 residues. The ends were cut back, 4 bases at V and 0 bases at J, with 7 bases in the middle. Here the CDR3 reads CASSRTGSGANVLTF. The CDR3 region has the DNA TGTGCCAGCTCACGCACAGGCTCTGGGGCCAACGTCCTGACTTTC.